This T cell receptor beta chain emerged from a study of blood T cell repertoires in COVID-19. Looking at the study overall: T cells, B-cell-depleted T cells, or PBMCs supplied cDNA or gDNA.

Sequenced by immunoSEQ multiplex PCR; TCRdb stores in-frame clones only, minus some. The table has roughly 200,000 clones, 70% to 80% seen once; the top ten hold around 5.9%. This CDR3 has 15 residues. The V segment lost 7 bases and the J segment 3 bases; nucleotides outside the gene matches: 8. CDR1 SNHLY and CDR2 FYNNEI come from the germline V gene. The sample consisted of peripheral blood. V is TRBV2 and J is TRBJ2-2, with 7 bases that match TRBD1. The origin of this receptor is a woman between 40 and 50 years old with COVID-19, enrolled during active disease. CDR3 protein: CASTPGQSDTGELFF. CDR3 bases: TGTGCCAGCACTCCGGGACAGTCGGACACCGGGGAGCTGTTTTTT.